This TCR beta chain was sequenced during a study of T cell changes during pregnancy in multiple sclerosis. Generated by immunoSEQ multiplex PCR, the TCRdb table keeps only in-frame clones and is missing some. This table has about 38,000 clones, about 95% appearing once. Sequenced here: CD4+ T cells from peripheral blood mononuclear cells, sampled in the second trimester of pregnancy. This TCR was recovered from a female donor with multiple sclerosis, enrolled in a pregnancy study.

The CDR3 sequence: CASSRGQGVPNEKLFF. The CDR3 nucleotides are TGCGCCAGCAGCCGAGGACAGGGGGTTCCTAATGAAAAACTGTTTTTT. The rearrangement links TRBV4-3 to TRBJ1-4; 10 bases agree with TRBD1. J was trimmed by 3 bases and V by 4 bases; bases with no gene match: 5. The CDR3 is 16 amino acids. Germline loops: CDR1 LGHNA, CDR2 YSLEER.